A single TCR beta chain is shown here with its context. Its specificity is not known. Via 5' RACE with UMI labels, TRB cDNA libraries were prepared. TCRdb reworked the 5' RACE reads into one entry per CDR3 protein, no DNA. This repertoire includes 120,000 to 150,000 distinct CDR3 sequences. This CDR3 is built from 13 residues. CDR1 and CDR2 from the germline V gene are MDHEN and SYDVKM. The data were taken from a study of CXCR3-negative and CXCR3-positive naive CD8 T cells. Study-level points and caveats: Greater hydrophobicity was found in TRB CDR3s of CXCR3-positive naive cells than of CXCR3-negative naive cells.

Sorting was done in triplicate for each CD8+ T cell subset (300,000 cells each). The sequenced material came from naive CXCR3+ CD8+ T cells from blood. Indicated subset: CD45RO-CCR7+CD27+CD95- naive CD8+ T cells expressing CXCR3 (TNR3+). The rearrangement joins TRBV28 to TRBJ2-7; TCRdb's D gene call, TRBD1, goes unchecked for lack of DNA. The receptor was isolated from a human donor in good health. Some clones in this sample may be carry-over from other donors' samples. This chain's CDR3 is CASGDRVGLEQYF.